This T cell receptor beta chain was captured in a study of neurological immune-mediated disorders. Study findings and constraints: In HTLV-1-associated myelopathy, TCR clonal expansion was greatest, and in multiple sclerosis it was least, below healthy controls.

5'RACE employing 10-nucleotide random UMIs yielded the cDNA. TCRdb analysed the 5' RACE reads with MiXCR anew, one entry per CDR3 protein. The profile covers 20,000 to 30,000 distinct CDR3 sequences, with over 5.5% appearing a single time and 4.5% to 5% taken by the ten largest. CDR1 DFQATT and CDR2 SNEGSKA come from the germline V gene (reference sequence). This CDR3 spans 14 amino acids. The J segment lost 6 bases and the V segment lost 3 bases, leaving 4 bases of the junction unmatched. In its sample, this clonotype was seen many times. The antigen remains unidentified. The chain employs TRBV20-1 and TRBJ2-1, with TRBD2 matching 11 bases. The TCR originated in a woman aged 40-49 years in good health. The sequenced sample was PBMCs. The CDR3 is CSARETSGINEQFF. The CDR3 nucleotides are TGCAGTGCTAGGGAGACTAGCGGGATCAATGAGCAGTTCTTC.